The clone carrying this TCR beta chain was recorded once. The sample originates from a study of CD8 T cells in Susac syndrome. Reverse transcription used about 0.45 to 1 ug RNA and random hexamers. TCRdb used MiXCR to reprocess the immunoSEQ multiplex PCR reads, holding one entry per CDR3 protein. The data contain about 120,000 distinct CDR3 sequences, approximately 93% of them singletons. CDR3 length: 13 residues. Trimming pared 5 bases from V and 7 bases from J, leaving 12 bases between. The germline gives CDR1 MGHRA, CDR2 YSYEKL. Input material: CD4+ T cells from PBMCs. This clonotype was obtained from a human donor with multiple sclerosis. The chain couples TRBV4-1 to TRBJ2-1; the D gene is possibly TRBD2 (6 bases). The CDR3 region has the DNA TGCGCCAGCAGCTCCAACAGCGGGAATGAGCAGTTCTTC. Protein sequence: CASSSNSGNEQFF.